This T cell receptor (beta chain) was profiled in a study of blood T cell repertoires in COVID-19 (dated by TCRdb to 2018 to 2020). Regarding the research as a whole: Samples from collaborators originated in the United States, Italy and Spain and spanned both the acute and convalescent phases of COVID-19. Where available, HLA class I and class II types were obtained from metadata supplied by the sample provider rather than from assay-based typing. Sample metadata almost always included a de-identified subject ID, COVID-19 status, age in years and sex. The repertoires were made available in a free public database intended to serve as a resource for research on the immune response to SARS-CoV-2. Samples were obtained from the ongoing ImmuneRACE study (first 160 participants) and from approximately 1,200 subjects provided by 6 global collaborators. The dataset comprised deeply sampled blood TCRbeta repertoires from subjects exposed to, actively infected with, or recovered from COVID-19. The prospective study material was composed of cDNA or gDNA derived from T cells, B-cell-depleted T cells, or PBMCs.

The junction shows trimming of 5 bases on V and 10 bases on J, plus 18 bases between the germline ends. CDR1 is given as SEHNR and CDR2 as FQNEAQ, both from the germline V gene (reference sequence). From cysteine to phenylalanine, the CDR3 is 14 amino acids long. The read is trimmed to its CDR3 DNA, 42 bases read in frame from base 1. General study outcomes and caveats: The quantity of clinical and demographic metadata differed by source and by participant and was supplied without curation.

Whole blood was collected in K2EDTA tubes by collaborating institutions according to the institutions' own protocols. For TCRbeta analysis, collaborator samples were shipped as frozen whole blood, as isolated PBMCs, or as DNA extracted from either sample type. This clone was seen just once. What this receptor recognizes is not known. No base quality information exists; no much larger clone differs at one position. The immunoSEQ Assay, a bias-controlled multiplex PCR, was used to amplify TCRbeta CDR3 regions from genomic DNA. The paper's processing steps were these. Nucleated cell counts per sample were estimated from amplification of reference gene primers within the assay. To quantify the absolute abundance of each unique TCRbeta CDR3 rearrangement, sequence reads were collapsed and filtered. For each sample, productive Simpson clonality was calculated as the square root of Simpson's diversity index across productive rearrangements. TCRdb obtained this table from immuneACCESS and retained in-frame rearrangements with V and J assigned. These tables miss some clones; where compared with another copy, unresolved V genes account for less than half of the shortfall, and the remainder is unexplained. V and J calls and clone size are given by that table; D and trimming were obtained from the DNA. For this sample the table gives under 300,000 clones, of which around 86% were detected only once. Roughly 2.9% of the sample comes from the top ten.

The chain is assembled from TRBV7-9 and TRBJ2-1; the D gene is perhaps TRBD2, on 7 matching bases. Sequenced: peripheral blood. The source of this sequence is a woman aged 60-75 years with active or convalescent COVID-19. Read as DNA, the sequence is TGTGCCAGCAGCCAACAAGGGGGGGCCCGGGAGCAGTTCTTC. This encodes CASSQQGGAREQFF. With the rest looked up from the reference TRBV7-9 and TRBJ2-1 genes rather than sequenced, the full variable domain is DTGVSQNPRHKITKRGQNVTFRCDPISEHNRLYWYRQTLGQGPEFLTYFQNEAQLEKSRLLSDRFSAERPKGSFSTLEIQRTEQGDSAMYLCASSQQGGAREQFFGPGTRLTVL.